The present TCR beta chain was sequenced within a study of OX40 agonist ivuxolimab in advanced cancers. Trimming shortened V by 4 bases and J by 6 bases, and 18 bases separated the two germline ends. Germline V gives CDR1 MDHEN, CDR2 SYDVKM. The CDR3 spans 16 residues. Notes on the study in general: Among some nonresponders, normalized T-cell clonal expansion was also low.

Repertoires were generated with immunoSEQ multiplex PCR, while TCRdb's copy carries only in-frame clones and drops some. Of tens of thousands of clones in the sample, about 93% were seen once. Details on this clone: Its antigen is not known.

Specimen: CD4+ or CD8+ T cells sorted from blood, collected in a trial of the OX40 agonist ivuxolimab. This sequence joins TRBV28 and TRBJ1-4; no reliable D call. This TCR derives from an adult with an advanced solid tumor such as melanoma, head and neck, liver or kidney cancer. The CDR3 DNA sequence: TGTGCCAGCAGTTCCCGGGCCACCAGGCGAGATGAAAAACTGTTTTTT. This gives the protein CASSSRATRRDEKLFF. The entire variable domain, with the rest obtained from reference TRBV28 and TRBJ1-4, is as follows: DVKVTQSSRYLVKRTGEKVFLECVQDMDHENMFWYRQDPGLGLRLIYFSYDVKMKEKGDIPEGYSVSREKKERFSLILESASTNQTSMYLCASSSRATRRDEKLFFGSGTQLSVL.